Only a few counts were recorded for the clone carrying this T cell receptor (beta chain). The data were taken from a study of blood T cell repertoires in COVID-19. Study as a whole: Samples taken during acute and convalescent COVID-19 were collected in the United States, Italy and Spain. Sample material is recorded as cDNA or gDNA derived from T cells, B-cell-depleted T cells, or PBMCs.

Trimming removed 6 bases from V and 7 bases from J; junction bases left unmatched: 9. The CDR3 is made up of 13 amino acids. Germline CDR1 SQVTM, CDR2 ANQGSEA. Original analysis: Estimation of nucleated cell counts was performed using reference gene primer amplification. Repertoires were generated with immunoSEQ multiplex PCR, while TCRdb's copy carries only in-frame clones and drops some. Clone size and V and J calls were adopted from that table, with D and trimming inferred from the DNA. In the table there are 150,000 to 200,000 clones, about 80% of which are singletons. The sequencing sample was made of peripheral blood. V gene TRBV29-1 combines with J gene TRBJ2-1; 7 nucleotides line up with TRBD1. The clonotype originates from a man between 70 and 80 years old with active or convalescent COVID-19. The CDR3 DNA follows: TGCAGCGTAAGGCAGGGGGAAGCAAATGAGCAGTTCTTC. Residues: CSVRQGEANEQFF.